This T cell receptor beta chain was sequenced for a study of brain T cells in children with intractable seizures. Here immunoSEQ multiplex PCR was the method, and the copy in TCRdb shows in-frame clones only, minus some. The sample includes hundreds of thousands of clones, more than 85% of them seen just once. General observations from the study: Patients' HCMV serostatus was unknown; virus specificity rests on CDR3 similarity alone. Absence of clones before surgery may stem from lower sequencing depth.

The V and J ends lost 5 bases and 4 bases respectively, with 17 bases between them. The CDR3 extends over 15 amino acids. Germline V CDR1 and CDR2: MNHEY, SVGAGI. Indicated time point: blood from clinic visit 5 months post-surgery; TSC patient then seizure free. Surgery cases with the highest brain T cell transcript signatures were chosen for sequencing. Patients received at least one anti-epileptic drug before surgery. For this clone: The antigen is undetermined.

V is TRBV6-5 and J is TRBJ2-5, with D tentatively TRBD2 (5 bases). The TCR was taken from a boy in the first two years of life with tuberous sclerosis and intractable seizures. Sequencing used peripheral blood, obtained approximately 5 months after surgery. CDR3 sequence reads: CASSPLREISETQYF. The CDR3 region has the DNA TGTGCCAGCAGTCCCCTGAGGGAAATTTCAGAGACCCAGTACTTC.